These 2 T cell receptor beta chains came from one sample sequenced in a study of a mutant IDH1 vaccine in newly diagnosed glioma. Sequencing was performed with immunoSEQ multiplex PCR; in TCRdb, only in-frame clones are kept and a portion is missing. In the table there are around 31,000 clones, roughly 80% of which are singletons. These receptors lack a known antigen. Time point described: week 35, safety follow-up. Doses comprised 300 ug of mutant IDH1 20-mer peptide each, plus topical imiquimod. Specimen: PBMCs, collected from a glioma patient whose treatment included an IDH1 peptide vaccine. These receptors were collected from a woman in her 40s with glioma.

This rearrangement joins TRBV5-1 to TRBJ2-2, with TRBD1 matching 10 bases. Trimming at V came to 5 bases and at J to 1 base, leaving 14 bases not matched to a gene. The CDR3 totals 19 residues. The V gene's germline CDR1 is SGHRS and CDR2 YFSETQ. The CDR3 nucleotides read TGCGCCAGCAGTCCGGACAGGGGGGCACTTATCTTGAACACCGGGGAGCTGTTTTTT. As protein: CASSPDRGALILNTGELFF.

This clone turned up a few times. The chain links TRBV18 to TRBJ2-2; TRBD2 might be the D (6 bases). V lost 0 bases and J 4 bases, leaving 15 bases between the germline ends. This CDR3 has 17 residues. In germline, CDR1 is KGHSH, CDR2 LQKENI. This CDR3 reads CASSPPGQGAGTGELFF. CDR3 coding DNA: TGTGCCAGCTCACCACCCGGGCAGGGAGCGGGCACCGGGGAGCTGTTTTTT.